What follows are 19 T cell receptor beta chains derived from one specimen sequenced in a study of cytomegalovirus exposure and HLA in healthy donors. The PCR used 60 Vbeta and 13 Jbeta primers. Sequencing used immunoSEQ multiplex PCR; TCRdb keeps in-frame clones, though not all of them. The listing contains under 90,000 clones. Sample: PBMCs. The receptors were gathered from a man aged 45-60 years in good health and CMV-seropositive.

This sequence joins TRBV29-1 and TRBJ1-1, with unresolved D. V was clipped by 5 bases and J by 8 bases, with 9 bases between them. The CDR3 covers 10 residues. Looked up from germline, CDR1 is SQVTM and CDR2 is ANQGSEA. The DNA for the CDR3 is TGCAGCGTTACGGGGAAAGAAGCTTTCTTT. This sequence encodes CSVTGKEAFF.

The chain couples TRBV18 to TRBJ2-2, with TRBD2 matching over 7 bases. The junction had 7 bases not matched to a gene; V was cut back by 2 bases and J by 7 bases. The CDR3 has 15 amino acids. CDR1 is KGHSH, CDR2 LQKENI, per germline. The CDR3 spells CASSPAGDSDGELFF. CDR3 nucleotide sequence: TGTGCCAGCTCACCAGCGGGAGATTCGGACGGGGAGCTGTTTTTT.

CDR3 loop: CATRTGRDTGELFF. The DNA of the CDR3 is TGTGCCACCCGGACAGGGAGGGACACCGGGGAGCTGTTTTTT. V usage is TRBV19 and J usage is TRBJ2-2, with a weak D call TRBD1 (8 bases). Germline-derived CDR1 and CDR2 are LNHDA and SQIVND (reference sequence). V gave up 10 bases and J gave up 3 bases, with 15 bases separating them. The CDR3 covers 14 residues.

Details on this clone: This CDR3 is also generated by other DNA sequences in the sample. CDR3 sequence reads: CASSLRGGSTEAFF. Here the CDR3 DNA reads TGTGCCAGCAGTCTCAGAGGGGGAAGCACTGAAGCTTTCTTT. V is TRBV27 and J is TRBJ1-1, with D tentatively TRBD1 (6 bases). The length of the CDR3 is 14 residues. CDR1 MNHEY and CDR2 SMNVEV come from the germline V gene (reference sequence). The V and J ends lost 5 bases and 4 bases respectively, with 14 bases between them.

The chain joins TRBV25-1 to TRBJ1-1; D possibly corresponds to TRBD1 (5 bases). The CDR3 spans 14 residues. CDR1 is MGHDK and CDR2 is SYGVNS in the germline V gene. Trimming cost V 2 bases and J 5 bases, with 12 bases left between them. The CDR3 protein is CASSERGGITEAFF. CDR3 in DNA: TGTGCCAGCAGTGAACGCGGGGGGATTACTGAAGCTTTCTTT. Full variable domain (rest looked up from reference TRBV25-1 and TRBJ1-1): EADIYQTPRYLVIGTGKKITLECSQTMGHDKMYWYQQDPGMELHLIHYSYGVNSTEKGDLSSESTVSRIRTEHFPLTLESARPSHTSQYLCASSERGGITEAFFGQGTRLTVV.

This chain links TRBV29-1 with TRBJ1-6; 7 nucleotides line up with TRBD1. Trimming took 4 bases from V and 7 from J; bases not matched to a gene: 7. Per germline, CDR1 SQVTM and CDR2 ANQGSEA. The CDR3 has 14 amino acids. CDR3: CSVAQTGDNSPLHF. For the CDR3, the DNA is TGCAGCGTTGCCCAAACAGGGGACAATTCACCCCTCCACTTT. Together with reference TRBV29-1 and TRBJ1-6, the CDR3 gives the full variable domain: SAVISQKPSRDICQRGTSLTIQCQVDSQVTMMFWYRQQPGQSLTLIATANQGSEATYESGFVIDKFPISRPNLTFSTLTVSNMSPEDSSIYLCSVAQTGDNSPLHFGNGTRLTVT.

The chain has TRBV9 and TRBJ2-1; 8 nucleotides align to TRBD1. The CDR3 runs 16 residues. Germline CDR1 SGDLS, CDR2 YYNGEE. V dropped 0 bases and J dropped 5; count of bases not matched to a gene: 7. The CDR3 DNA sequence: TGTGCCAGCAGCGTAGCTCAGGGGGCGTGGAACAATGAGCAGTTCTTC. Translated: CASSVAQGAWNNEQFF.

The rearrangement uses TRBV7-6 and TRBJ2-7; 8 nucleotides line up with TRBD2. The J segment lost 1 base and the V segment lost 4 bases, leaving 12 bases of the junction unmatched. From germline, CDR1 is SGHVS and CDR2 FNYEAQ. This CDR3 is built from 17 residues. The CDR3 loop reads CASSSPRASGLSYEQYF. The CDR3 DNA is TGTGCCAGCAGCTCGCCGCGGGCTAGCGGGTTATCCTACGAGCAGTACTTC.

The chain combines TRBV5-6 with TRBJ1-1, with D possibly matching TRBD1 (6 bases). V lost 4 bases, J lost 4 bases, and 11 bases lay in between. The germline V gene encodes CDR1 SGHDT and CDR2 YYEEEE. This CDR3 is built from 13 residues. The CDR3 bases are TGTGCCAGCAGCGAAACAGGGTCCACTGAAGCTTTCTTT. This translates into CASSETGSTEAFF.

CDR3: CASSLDYDTDTQYF. The DNA for the CDR3 is TGTGCCAGCAGCTTGGACTACGACACAGATACGCAGTATTTT. The rearrangement links TRBV11-3 to TRBJ2-3; D is possibly TRBD2 (6 bases). V was trimmed by 3 bases and J by 2 bases, leaving 9 bases between them. The CDR3 sequence is 14 residues long. Germline assignment: CDR1 SGHNT and CDR2 YENEEA.

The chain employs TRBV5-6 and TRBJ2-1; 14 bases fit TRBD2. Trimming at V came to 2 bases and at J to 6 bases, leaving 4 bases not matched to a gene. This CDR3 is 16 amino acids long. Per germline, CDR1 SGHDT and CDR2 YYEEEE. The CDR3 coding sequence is TGTGCCAGCAGCTTACGACTAGCGGGGGGGCCCAATGAGCAGTTCTTC. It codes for CASSLRLAGGPNEQFF.

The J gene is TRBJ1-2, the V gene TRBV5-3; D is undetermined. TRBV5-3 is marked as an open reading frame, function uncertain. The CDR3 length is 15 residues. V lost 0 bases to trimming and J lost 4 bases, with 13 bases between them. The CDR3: CARSLGASGFYGYTF. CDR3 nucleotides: TGTGCCAGAAGCTTGGGGGCTTCGGGGTTCTATGGCTACACCTTC.

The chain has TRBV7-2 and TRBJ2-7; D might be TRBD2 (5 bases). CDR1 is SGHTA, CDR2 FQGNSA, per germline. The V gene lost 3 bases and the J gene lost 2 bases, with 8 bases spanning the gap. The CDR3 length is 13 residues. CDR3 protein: CASSLAGTYEQYF. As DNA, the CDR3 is TGTGCCAGCAGCTTGGCGGGTACCTACGAGCAGTACTTC.

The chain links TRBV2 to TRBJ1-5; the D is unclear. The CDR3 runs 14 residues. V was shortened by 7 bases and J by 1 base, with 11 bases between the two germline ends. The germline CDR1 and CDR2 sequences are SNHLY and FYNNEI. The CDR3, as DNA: TGTGCCAGCACAGTTGACTGGAGCAATCAGCCCCAGCATTTT. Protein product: CASTVDWSNQPQHF.

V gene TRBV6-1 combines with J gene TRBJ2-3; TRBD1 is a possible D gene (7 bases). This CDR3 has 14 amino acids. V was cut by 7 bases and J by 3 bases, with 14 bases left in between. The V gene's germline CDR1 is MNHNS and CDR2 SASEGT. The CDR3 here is CASIPGGRTDTQYF. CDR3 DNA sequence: TGTGCCAGCATCCCAGGGGGGAGGACAGATACGCAGTATTTT.

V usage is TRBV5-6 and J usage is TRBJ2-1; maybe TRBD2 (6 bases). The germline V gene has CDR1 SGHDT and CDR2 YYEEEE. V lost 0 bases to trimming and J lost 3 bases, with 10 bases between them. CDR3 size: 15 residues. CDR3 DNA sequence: TGTGCCAGCAGCTTGGAGGACTACGACTACAATGAGCAGTTCTTC. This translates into CASSLEDYDYNEQFF.

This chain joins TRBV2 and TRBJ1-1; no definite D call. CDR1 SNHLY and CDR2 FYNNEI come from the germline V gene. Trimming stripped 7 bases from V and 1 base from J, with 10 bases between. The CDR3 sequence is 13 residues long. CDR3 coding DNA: TGTGCCAGCACATCGGGAACGAACACTGAAGCTTTCTTT. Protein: CASTSGTNTEAFF.

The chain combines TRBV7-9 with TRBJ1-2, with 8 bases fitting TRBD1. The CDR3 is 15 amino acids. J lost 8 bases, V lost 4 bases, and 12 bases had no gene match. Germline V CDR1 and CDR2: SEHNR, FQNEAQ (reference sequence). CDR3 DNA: TGTGCCAGCAGCTCCCCCGAGGACAGGGAGGACGGCTACACCTTC. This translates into CASSSPEDREDGYTF.

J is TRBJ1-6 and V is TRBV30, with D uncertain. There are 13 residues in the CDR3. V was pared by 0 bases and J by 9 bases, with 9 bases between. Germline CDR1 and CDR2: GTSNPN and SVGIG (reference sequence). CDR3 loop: CAWSVHERSPLHF. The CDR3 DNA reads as TGTGCCTGGAGTGTACATGAACGTTCACCCCTCCACTTT.